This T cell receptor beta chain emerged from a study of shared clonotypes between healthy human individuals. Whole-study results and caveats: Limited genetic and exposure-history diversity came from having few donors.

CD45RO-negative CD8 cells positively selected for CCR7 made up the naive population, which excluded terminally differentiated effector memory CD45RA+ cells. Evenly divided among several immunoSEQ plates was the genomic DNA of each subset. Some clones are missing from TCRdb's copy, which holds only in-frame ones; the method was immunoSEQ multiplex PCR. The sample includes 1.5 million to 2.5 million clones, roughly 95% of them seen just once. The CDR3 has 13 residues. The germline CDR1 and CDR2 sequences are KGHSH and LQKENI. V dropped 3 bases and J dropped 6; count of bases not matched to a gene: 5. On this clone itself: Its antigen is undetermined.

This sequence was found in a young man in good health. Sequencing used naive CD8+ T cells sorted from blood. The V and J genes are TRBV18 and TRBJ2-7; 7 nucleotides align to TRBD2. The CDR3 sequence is CASSPREGFEQYF. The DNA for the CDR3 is TGTGCCAGCTCACCCAGGGAGGGCTTCGAGCAGTACTTC.